The rows below give T cell receptor beta chains drawn from one sample of a study of blood T cells in healthy people across ages. Via MiXCR, TCRdb re-called the 5' RACE reads, giving one row per CDR3 protein. This sample has hundreds of thousands of distinct CDR3 sequences, with around 54% found just once. The sample taken for sequencing was blood. These TCRs come from a man between 60 and 70 years old in good health. CDR3s include the opening cysteine and the closing phenylalanine or tryptophan. A D gene is named only where the DNA matches it firmly. Rows give clone size only sometimes, using once, few, many, or a class for an expanded clone.

V gene,clone size,J gene,D gene,CDR3 protein,CDR3 DNA
TRBV6-5,NA,TRBJ1-5,NA,CASRVNRVQPQHF,TGTGCCAGCAGGGTGAACAGGGTTCAGCCCCAGCATTTT
TRBV6-6,once,TRBJ2-2,TRBD1,CASSPPGQGSTGELFF,TGTGCCAGCAGCCCCCCCGGACAGGGGAGTACCGGGGAGCTGTTTTTT
TRBV4-1,few,TRBJ1-6,NA,CASSSGRSPLHF,TGCGCCAGCAGCTCCGGACGTTCACCCCTCCACTTT
TRBV12-3/TRBV12-4,NA,TRBJ2-7,TRBD1,CASSLGRGPYEQYF,TGTGCCAGCAGCTTGGGCAGGGGGCCTTACGAGCAGTACTTC
TRBV12-3/TRBV12-4,few,TRBJ1-2,NA,CASSGTRYGYTF,TGTGCCAGCTCCGGGACTCGCTATGGCTACACCTTC
TRBV24-1,NA,TRBJ2-3,TRBD2,CATSERGVTDTQYF,TGTGCCACCAGTGAGCGGGGGGTCACAGATACGCAGTATTTT
TRBV13,NA,TRBJ2-7,NA,CASSLVQRADEQYF,TGTGCCAGCAGCTTAGTTCAGCGTGCGGATGAGCAGTACTTC
TRBV5-1,NA,TRBJ2-7,TRBD2,CASSSGLAGTEQYF,TGCGCCAGCAGCTCAGGACTAGCGGGGACCGAGCAGTACTTC
TRBV5-1,few,TRBJ2-7,NA,CASSLFRLSEQYF,TGCGCCAGCAGCTTATTCCGACTCTCCGAGCAGTACTTC
TRBV11-2,NA,TRBJ2-7,TRBD2,CASSPRSGGAYEQYF,TGTGCCAGCAGCCCTCGCAGCGGGGGGGCTTACGAGCAGTACTTC
TRBV20-1,NA,TRBJ2-5,TRBD2,CSAQLAGTKETQYF,TGCAGTGCTCAACTAGCGGGGACCAAAGAGACCCAGTACTTC
TRBV20-1,NA,TRBJ2-3,NA,CSALTGLTPTDTQYF,TGCAGTGCTCTAACGGGTCTTACCCCTACAGATACGCAGTATTTT
TRBV12-3/TRBV12-4,NA,TRBJ1-2,TRBD1,CASSLRQGADGYTF,TGTGCCAGCAGTTTACGTCAGGGGGCTGATGGCTACACCTTC
TRBV15,few,TRBJ2-1,TRBD2,CATSRDWSGVHNEQFF,TGTGCCACCAGCAGAGACTGGAGCGGGGTTCACAATGAGCAGTTCTTC
TRBV7-2,NA,TRBJ2-1,NA,CASSLEGTVPYNEQFF,TGTGCCAGCAGCTTAGAAGGGACGGTCCCCTACAATGAGCAGTTCTTC
TRBV10-3,few,TRBJ2-5,NA,CAISESMRLLVGETQYF,TGTGCCATCAGTGAGTCGATGAGACTCCTTGTGGGGGAGACCCAGTACTTC
TRBV20-1,NA,TRBJ1-2,NA,CSAEKPGAGGGYTF,TGCAGTGCCGAAAAACCAGGGGCAGGAGGTGGCTACACCTTC
TRBV7-9,NA,TRBJ2-1,NA,CASSHRMGTYNEQFF,TGTGCCAGCAGCCACCGTATGGGGACCTACAATGAGCAGTTCTTC
TRBV20-1,few,TRBJ1-2,NA,CSARPPTVNYGYTF,TGCAGTGCTAGACCCCCTACGGTTAACTATGGCTACACCTTC
TRBV7-8,NA,TRBJ1-1,NA,CASSLEGIRAEAFF,TGTGCCAGCAGCTTAGAAGGAATTAGGGCTGAAGCTTTCTTT
TRBV29-1,NA,TRBJ2-5,NA,CSVGEGGQETQYF,TGCAGCGTAGGAGAGGGTGGCCAAGAGACCCAGTACTTC
TRBV9,NA,TRBJ2-3,TRBD1,CASSDRGCTDTQYF,TGTGCCAGCAGCGACAGGGGCTGCACAGATACGCAGTATTTT